These T cell receptor beta chains were read from a single sample in a study of T cell changes during pregnancy in multiple sclerosis. The assay was immunoSEQ multiplex PCR, and TCRdb's table has in-frame clones only and misses some. Among tens of thousands of clones listed, roughly 93% were seen once. The material was CD8+ T cells from peripheral blood mononuclear cells, obtained in the third trimester of pregnancy. The receptors here all came from a female donor with multiple sclerosis, enrolled in a pregnancy study. CDR3s include the opening cysteine and the closing phenylalanine or tryptophan. Size tells how often a clone was seen (once, few, many) or the class of an expanded clone, and some rows leave it out.

V gene	J gene	clone size	CDR3 protein
TRBV5-1	TRBJ1-1	once	CASSLVPGTNTEAFF
TRBV27	TRBJ2-3	NA	CASSPSTDTQYF
TRBV5-1	TRBJ1-2	NA	CASSLTGNGYTF
TRBV7-9	TRBJ1-2	NA	CASSLTRMDWAGYTF
TRBV10-3	TRBJ2-7	NA	CATGGEFDEQYF
TRBV9	TRBJ1-4	few	CASSPGTGELFF
TRBV4-1	TRBJ1-1	once	CASSPVGAKDTEAFF
TRBV7-9	TRBJ1-5	NA	CASSLTGTGGPSQPQHF
TRBV4-1	TRBJ2-1	NA	CASSQVFGGGPNEQFF
TRBV13	TRBJ2-6	NA	CASSPGGVGSGANVLTF
TRBV5-1	TRBJ2-7	once	CASSLGEGLYEQYF
TRBV2	TRBJ2-5	NA	CASSEEVLAGAQYF
TRBV15	TRBJ2-2	NA	CATSPRLKRQANTGELFF
TRBV28	TRBJ2-7	NA	CASSFPPAGADYEQYF
TRBV7-2	TRBJ2-7	NA	CASSFYSSYEQYF
TRBV11-1	TRBJ2-1	NA	CASSLFRGGNEQFF
TRBV25-1	TRBJ2-1	NA	CASGTRSYNEQFF
TRBV6-1	TRBJ2-1	NA	CASIRDLNNNEQFF
TRBV7-9	TRBJ2-1	NA	CASSRTSFNEQFF
TRBV30	TRBJ1-3	NA	CARREGGPGNTIYF
TRBV13	TRBJ1-1	NA	CASSTGQGEMVTEAFF
TRBV19	TRBJ1-1	NA	CASLNALGDHTEAFF
TRBV6-5	TRBJ2-1	NA	CASSYYQGGNNEQFF
TRBV19	TRBJ2-7	NA	CASRPEVGNEQYF
TRBV7-6	TRBJ2-1	NA	CASSSGTIYNEQFF
TRBV7-7	TRBJ2-5	NA	CASSSTGGPQETQYF
TRBV5-1	TRBJ2-7	NA	CASSSTPQQGYEQYF
TRBV15	TRBJ2-3	NA	CATSRAGRYSGRTDTQYF
TRBV7-3	TRBJ2-7	NA	CASSVTSGSSYEQYF
TRBV15	TRBJ1-4	once	CATSRTTGSTNEKLFF
TRBV6-1	TRBJ1-1	NA	CASSEATGVMNTEAFF
TRBV7-9	TRBJ1-1	once	CASSGTNTEAFF
TRBV19	TRBJ1-1	NA	CASSISRGTEAFF
TRBV7-9	TRBJ1-6	NA	CASSSRREVGVYSPLHF
TRBV6-5	TRBJ1-1	NA	CASSSSGVQAFF
TRBV27	TRBJ2-2	NA	CASSWAPWRGNTGELFF
TRBV29-1	TRBJ1-2	once	CSVDPGQGNYGYTF
TRBV10-2	TRBJ1-1	few	CASSESMTEAFF
TRBV27	TRBJ1-3	NA	CASSFSGFGNTIYF
TRBV29-1	TRBJ2-7	NA	CSVEGRGGQGTHEQYF
TRBV27	TRBJ2-5	NA	CASSSPRTGGRETQYF
TRBV5-1	TRBJ2-3	NA	CASRYDRAGGTDTQYF
TRBV6-1	TRBJ2-7	NA	CATNYEQYF
TRBV6-7	TRBJ1-1	NA	CASRYPGWAHTEAFF
TRBV20-1	TRBJ1-1	NA	CSARILQRIQF
TRBV19	TRBJ1-5	NA	CASSILSGDQPQHF
TRBV7-6	TRBJ1-3	NA	CASSQSSLPGNTIYF
TRBV27	TRBJ2-7	NA	CASSLIAGGYEQYF